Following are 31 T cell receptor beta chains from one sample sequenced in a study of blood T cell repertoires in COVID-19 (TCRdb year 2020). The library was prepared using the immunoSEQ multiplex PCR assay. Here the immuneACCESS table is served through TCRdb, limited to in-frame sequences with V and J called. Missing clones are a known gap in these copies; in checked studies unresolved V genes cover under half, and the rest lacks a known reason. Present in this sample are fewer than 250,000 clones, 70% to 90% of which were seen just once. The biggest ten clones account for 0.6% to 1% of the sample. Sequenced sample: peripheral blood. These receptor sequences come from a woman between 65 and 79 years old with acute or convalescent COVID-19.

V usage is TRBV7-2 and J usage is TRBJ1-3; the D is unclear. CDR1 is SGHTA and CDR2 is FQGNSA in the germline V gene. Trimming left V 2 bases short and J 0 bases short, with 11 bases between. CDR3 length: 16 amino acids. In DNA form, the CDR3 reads TGTGCCAGCAGCTTACAAGTGGGCCGCTCTGGAAACACCATATATTTT. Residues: CASSLQVGRSGNTIYF.

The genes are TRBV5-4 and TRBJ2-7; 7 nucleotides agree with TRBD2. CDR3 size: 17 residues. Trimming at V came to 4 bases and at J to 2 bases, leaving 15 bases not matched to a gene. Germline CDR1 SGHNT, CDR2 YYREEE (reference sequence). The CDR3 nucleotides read TGTGCCAGCAGCGTAGATTTTGGGGGGGTGAAAACCTACGAGCAGTACTTC. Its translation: CASSVDFGGVKTYEQYF.

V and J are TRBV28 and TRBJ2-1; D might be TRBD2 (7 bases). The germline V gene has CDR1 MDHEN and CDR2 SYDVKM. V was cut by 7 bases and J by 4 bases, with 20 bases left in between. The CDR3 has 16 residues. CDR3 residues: CASIQGPGGAYNEQFF. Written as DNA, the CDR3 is TGTGCCAGCATCCAGGGGCCGGGAGGAGCTTACAATGAGCAGTTCTTC.

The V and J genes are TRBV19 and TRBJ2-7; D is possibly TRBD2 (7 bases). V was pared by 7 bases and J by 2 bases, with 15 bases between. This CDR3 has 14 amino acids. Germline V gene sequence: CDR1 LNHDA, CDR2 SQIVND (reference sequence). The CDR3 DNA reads TGTGCCAGTAATCCCGGGGGGCGGACCTACGAGCAGTACTTC. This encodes CASNPGGRTYEQYF. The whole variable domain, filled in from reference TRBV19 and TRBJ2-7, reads DGGITQSPKYLFRKEGQNVTLSCEQNLNHDAMYWYRQDPGQGLRLIYYSQIVNDFQKGDIAEGYSVSREKKESFPLTVTSAQKNPTAFYLCASNPGGRTYEQYFGPGTRLTVT.

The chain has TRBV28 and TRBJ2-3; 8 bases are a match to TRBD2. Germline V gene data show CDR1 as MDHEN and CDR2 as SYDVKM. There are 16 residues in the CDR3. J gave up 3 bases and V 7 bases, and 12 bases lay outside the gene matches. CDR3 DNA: TGTGCCAGCAATAGCGGGACTACGATTGGGACAGATACGCAGTATTTT. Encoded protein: CASNSGTTIGTDTQYF.

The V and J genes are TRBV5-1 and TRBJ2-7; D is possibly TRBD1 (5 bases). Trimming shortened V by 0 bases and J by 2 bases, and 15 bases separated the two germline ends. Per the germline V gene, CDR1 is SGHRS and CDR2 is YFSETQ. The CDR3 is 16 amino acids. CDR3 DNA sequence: TGCGCCAGCAGCTTGGATGGTAATCTCAGGGCCTACGAGCAGTACTTC. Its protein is CASSLDGNLRAYEQYF.

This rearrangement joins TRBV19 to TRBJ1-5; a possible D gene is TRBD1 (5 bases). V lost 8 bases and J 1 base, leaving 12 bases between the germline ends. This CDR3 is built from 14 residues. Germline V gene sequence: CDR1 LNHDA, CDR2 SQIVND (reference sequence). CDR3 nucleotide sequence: TGTGCCAGTCAAGGGGCAAGGAGCAATCAGCCCCAGCATTTT. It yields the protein CASQGARSNQPQHF.

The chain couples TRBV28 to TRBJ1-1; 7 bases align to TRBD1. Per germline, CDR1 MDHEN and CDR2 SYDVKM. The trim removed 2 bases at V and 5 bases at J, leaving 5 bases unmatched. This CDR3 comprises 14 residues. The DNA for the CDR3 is TGTGCCAGCAGTTTAATGACAGGGAGGACTGAAGCTTTCTTT. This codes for CASSLMTGRTEAFF.

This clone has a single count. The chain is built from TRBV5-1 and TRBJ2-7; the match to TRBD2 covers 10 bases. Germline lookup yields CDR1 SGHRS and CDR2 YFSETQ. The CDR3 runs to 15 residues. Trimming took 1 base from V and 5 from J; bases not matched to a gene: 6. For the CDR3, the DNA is TGCGCCAGCAGCTTGAGCGGGAGGGCCTTGAACGAGCAGTACTTC. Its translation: CASSLSGRALNEQYF.

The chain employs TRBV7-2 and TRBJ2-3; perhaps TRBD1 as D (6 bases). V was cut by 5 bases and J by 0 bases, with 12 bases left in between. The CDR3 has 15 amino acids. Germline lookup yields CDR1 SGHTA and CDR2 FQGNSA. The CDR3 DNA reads TGTGCCAGCAGCCTTACAGGGCTTAGCACAGATACGCAGTATTTT. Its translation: CASSLTGLSTDTQYF.

CDR3 in DNA: TGTGCCAGCAGGAGTGGGCAAATCCCCGAGCAGTACTTC. Protein sequence: CASRSGQIPEQYF. The chain joins TRBV9 to TRBJ2-7; D is ambiguous. Between the trimmed V and J ends, which lost 5 bases and 6 bases, there was a span of 15 bases. The CDR3 is 13 amino acids. The germline gives CDR1 SGDLS, CDR2 YYNGEE.

For the CDR3, the DNA is TGCGCCAGCAGCTTTTCCGGGACTGAAGCTTTCTTT. This translates into CASSFSGTEAFF. The chain couples TRBV5-1 to TRBJ1-1; D unresolved. This CDR3 has 12 amino acids. Looked up from germline, CDR1 is SGHRS and CDR2 is YFSETQ. V shed 2 bases and J shed 5 bases, with 7 bases lying between them.

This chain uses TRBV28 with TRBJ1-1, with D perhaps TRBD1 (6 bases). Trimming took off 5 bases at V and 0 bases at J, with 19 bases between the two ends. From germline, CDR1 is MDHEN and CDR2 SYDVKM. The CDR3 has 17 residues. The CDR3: CASSPGWGQLVNTEAFF. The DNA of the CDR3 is TGTGCCAGCAGTCCCGGCTGGGGACAATTAGTGAACACTGAAGCTTTCTTT. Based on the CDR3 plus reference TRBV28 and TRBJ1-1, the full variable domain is DVKVTQSSRYLVKRTGEKVFLECVQDMDHENMFWYRQDPGLGLRLIYFSYDVKMKEKGDIPEGYSVSREKKERFSLILESASTNQTSMYLCASSPGWGQLVNTEAFFGQGTRLTVV.

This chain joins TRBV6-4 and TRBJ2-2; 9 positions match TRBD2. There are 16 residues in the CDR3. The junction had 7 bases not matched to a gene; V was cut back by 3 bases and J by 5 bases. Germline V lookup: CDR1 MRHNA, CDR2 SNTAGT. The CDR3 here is CASSEAPLAGTGELFF. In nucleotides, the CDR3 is TGTGCCAGCAGTGAAGCCCCCCTAGCGGGGACCGGGGAGCTGTTTTTT.

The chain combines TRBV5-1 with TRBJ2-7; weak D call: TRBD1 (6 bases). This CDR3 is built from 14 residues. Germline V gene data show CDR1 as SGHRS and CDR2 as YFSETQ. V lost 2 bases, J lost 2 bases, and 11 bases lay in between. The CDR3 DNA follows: TGCGCCAGCAGCTTCGGCGACAGGACCTACGAGCAGTACTTC. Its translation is CASSFGDRTYEQYF. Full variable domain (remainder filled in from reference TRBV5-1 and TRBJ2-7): KAGVTQTPRYLIKTRGQQVTLSCSPISGHRSVSWYQQTPGQGLQFLFEYFSETQRNKGNFPGRFSGRQFSNSRSEMNVSTLELGDSALYLCASSFGDRTYEQYFGPGTRLTVT.

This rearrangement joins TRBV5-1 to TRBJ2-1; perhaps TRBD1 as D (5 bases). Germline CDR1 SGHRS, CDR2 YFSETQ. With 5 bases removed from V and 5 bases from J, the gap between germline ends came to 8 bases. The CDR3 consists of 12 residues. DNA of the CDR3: TGCGCCAGCAGATCACAGGACAATGAGCAGTTCTTC. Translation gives CASRSQDNEQFF.

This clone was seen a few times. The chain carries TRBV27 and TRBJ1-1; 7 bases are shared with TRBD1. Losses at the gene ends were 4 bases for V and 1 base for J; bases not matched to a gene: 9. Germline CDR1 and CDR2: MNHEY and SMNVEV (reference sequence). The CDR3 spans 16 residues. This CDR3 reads CASSSFYRDRNTEAFF. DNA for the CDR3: TGTGCCAGCAGTTCGTTCTACCGGGACAGGAACACTGAAGCTTTCTTT.

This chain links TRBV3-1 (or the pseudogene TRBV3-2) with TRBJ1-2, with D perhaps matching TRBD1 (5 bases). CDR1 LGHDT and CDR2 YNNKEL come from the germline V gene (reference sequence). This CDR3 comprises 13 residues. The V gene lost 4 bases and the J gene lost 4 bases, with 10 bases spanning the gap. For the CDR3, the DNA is TGTGCCAGCAGCCCGACAGAGGTCTATGGCTACACCTTC. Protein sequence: CASSPTEVYGYTF.

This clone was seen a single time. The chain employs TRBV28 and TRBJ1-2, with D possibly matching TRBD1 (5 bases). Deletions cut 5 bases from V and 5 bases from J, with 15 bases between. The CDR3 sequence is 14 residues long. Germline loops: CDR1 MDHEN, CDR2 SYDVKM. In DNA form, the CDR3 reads TGTGCCAGCAGTAACCTGGACAATTTATATGGCTACACCTTC. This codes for CASSNLDNLYGYTF.

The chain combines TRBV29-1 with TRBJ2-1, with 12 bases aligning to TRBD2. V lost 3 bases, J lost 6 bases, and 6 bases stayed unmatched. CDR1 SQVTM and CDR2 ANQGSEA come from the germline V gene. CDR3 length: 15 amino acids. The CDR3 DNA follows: TGCAGCGTTGAGAAACTAGCGGGAGGAACCAATGAGCAGTTCTTC. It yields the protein CSVEKLAGGTNEQFF.

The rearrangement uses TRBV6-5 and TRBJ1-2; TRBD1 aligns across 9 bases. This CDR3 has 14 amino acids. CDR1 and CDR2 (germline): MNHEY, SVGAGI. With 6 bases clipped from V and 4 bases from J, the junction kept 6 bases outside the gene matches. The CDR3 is CASSPTGGGYGYTF. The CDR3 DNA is TGTGCCAGCAGCCCCACAGGGGGCGGCTATGGCTACACCTTC.

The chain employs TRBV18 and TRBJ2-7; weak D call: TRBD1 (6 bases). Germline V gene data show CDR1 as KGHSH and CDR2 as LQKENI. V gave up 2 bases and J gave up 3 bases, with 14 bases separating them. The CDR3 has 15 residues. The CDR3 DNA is TGTGCCAGCTCACCAATCGACAGGATCCTCTACGAGCAGTACTTC. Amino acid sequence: CASSPIDRILYEQYF.

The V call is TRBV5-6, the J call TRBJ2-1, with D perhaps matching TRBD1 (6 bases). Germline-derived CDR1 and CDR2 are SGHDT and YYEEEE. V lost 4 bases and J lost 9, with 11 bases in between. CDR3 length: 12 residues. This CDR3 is CASSPTGREQFF. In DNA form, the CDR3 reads TGTGCCAGCAGCCCCACAGGGCGTGAGCAGTTCTTC.

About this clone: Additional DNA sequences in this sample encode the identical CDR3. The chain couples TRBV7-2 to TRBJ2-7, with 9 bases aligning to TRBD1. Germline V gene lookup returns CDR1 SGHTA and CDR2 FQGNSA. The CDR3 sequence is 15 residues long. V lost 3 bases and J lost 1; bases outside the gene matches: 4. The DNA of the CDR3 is TGTGCCAGCAGCTTTGGACAGGGGCCGTCCTACGAGCAGTACTTC. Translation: CASSFGQGPSYEQYF. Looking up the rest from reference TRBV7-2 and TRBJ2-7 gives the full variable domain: GAGVSQSPSNKVTEKGKDVELRCDPISGHTALYWYRQSLGQGLEFLIYFQGNSAPDKSGLPSDRFSAERTGGSVSTLTIQRTQQEDSAVYLCASSFGQGPSYEQYFGPGTRLTVT.

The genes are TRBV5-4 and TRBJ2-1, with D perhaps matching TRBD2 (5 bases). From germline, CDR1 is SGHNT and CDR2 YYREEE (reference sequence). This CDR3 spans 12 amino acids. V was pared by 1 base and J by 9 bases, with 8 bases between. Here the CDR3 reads CASSLRGFEQFF. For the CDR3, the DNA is TGTGCCAGCAGCTTGAGAGGGTTTGAGCAGTTCTTC.

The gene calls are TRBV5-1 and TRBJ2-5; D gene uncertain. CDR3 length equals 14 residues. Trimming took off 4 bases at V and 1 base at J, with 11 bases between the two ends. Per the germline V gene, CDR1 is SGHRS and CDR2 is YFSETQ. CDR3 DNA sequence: TGCGCCAGCAGCCGCAGGTCAGGCCAAGAGACCCAGTACTTC. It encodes CASSRRSGQETQYF.

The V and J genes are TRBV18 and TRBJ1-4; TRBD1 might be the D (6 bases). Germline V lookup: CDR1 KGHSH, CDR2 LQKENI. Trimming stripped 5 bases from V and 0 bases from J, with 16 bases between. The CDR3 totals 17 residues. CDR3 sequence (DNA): TGTGCCAGCTCAACAGGGAGGGGCGCCGCAACTAATGAAAAACTGTTTTTT. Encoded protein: CASSTGRGAATNEKLFF. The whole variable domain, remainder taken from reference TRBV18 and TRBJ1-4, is NAGVMQNPRHLVRRRGQEARLRCSPMKGHSHVYWYRQLPEEGLKFMVYLQKENIIDESGMPKERFSAEFPKEGPSILRIQQVVRGDSAAYFCASSTGRGAATNEKLFFGSGTQLSVL.

CDR3 amino acids: CASSLAPRGGPSSYNEQFF. DNA for the CDR3: TGTGCCAGCAGCTTGGCTCCGCGGGGGGGTCCGAGCTCCTACAATGAGCAGTTCTTC. The rearrangement uses TRBV5-6 and TRBJ2-1, with 9 bases that match TRBD2. This CDR3 has 19 residues. J was trimmed by 0 bases and V by 0 bases; bases with no gene match: 10. In germline, CDR1 is SGHDT, CDR2 YYEEEE.

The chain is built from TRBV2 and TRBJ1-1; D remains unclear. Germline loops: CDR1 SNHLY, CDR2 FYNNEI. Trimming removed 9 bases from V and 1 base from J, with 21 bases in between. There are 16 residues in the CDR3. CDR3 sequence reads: CASVWRLVGRNTEAFF. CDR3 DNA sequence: TGTGCCAGTGTTTGGAGGTTGGTTGGGAGGAACACTGAAGCTTTCTTT.

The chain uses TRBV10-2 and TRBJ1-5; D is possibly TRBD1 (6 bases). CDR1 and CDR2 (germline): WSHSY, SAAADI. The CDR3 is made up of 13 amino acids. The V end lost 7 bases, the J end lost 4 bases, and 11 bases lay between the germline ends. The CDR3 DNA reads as TGCGCCAGCACCAGGGACATAAATCAGCCCCAGCATTTT. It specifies CASTRDINQPQHF.

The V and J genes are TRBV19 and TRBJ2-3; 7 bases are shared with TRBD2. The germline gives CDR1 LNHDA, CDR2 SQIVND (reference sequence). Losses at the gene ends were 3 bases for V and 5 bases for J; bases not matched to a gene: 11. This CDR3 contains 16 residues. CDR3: CASSISSSGVQDTQYF. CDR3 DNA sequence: TGTGCCAGTAGTATTAGTTCCAGCGGGGTTCAAGATACGCAGTATTTT.